The clone carrying this TCR beta chain was recorded many times. Antigen: not known. This CDR3 spans 13 amino acids. With 7 bases removed from V and 4 bases from J, the gap between germline ends came to 13 bases. The germline V gene has CDR1 MNHEY and CDR2 SVGEGT. The data originate from a study of early T cells in non-severe SARS-CoV-2 infection. Points from the study as a whole: Private and CD4 specificities were missed by VDJdb matching, skewed to anti-spike CD8.

TCRdb redid the calling of the 5' RACE reads with MiXCR, one entry per CDR3 protein. This table holds some 96,000 distinct CDR3 sequences, about 15% found once. This chain joins TRBV6-2 or TRBV6-3 and TRBJ2-5; D is ambiguous. The sequence was collected from an adult who was a healthcare worker with PCR-confirmed SARS-CoV-2 infection or an uninfected control (not recorded which). Sequences were obtained from whole blood. The CDR3 bases are TGTGCCAGCACTGGAGCAATTCCAGAGACCCAGTACTTC. Protein: CASTGAIPETQYF.